These 5 T cell receptor beta chains were sequenced from one sample in a study of naive and memory T cell subsets. The beta constant-region primer was an equimolar mix of two oligonucleotides covering TRBC1 and TRBC2. The ligated cDNA underwent four PCR rounds using SP2 and nested alpha and beta constant-region primers. TCRdb re-derived calls from the UMI-ligation and nested PCR reads in MiXCR, one entry per CDR3 protein. In the table there are 100,000 to 150,000 distinct CDR3 sequences, 35% to 40% of which are singletons. Sequenced sample: central memory CD4+ T cells from blood. The receptors stem from a human donor in good health.

This clonotype came up a few times. V gene TRBV3-1 combines with J gene TRBJ2-7, with TRBD1 matching 7 bases. Germline V gene data show CDR1 as LGHDT and CDR2 as YNNKEL (reference sequence). After removal of 4 bases from V and 5 bases from J, the junction contained 11 bases not matched to a gene. The CDR3 sequence is 15 residues long. The CDR3 DNA is TGTGCCAGCAGCCCAAGAGTCTCAGGGGGAGACGAGCAGTACTTC. Residues: CASSPRVSGGDEQYF.

The chain employs TRBV28 and TRBJ2-2; possibly TRBD1 or TRBD2 for D (6 bases each). The CDR3 has 15 residues. The germline CDR1 and CDR2 sequences are MDHEN and SYDVKM. V was shortened by 6 bases and J by 6 bases, with 17 bases between the two germline ends. The CDR3 loop reads CASSPHGGVAGELFF. CDR3 DNA: TGTGCCAGCAGCCCCCACGGGGGCGTCGCCGGGGAGCTGTTTTTT.

This clonotype was observed a handful of times. J is TRBJ2-1 and V is TRBV10-3; D tentatively fits TRBD1 or TRBD2 (5 bases each). V dropped 5 bases and J dropped 5 bases, with 13 bases sitting between them. CDR3 size: 14 residues. Germline V gene data show CDR1 as ENHRY and CDR2 as SYGVKD. The CDR3 DNA sequence: TGTGCCATCAGTCTCGGGACGGGCCACAATGAGCAGTTCTTC. Its translation is CAISLGTGHNEQFF.

The table lists this clonotype with a few counts. The rearrangement links TRBV27 to TRBJ2-6; tentatively, D is TRBD2 (7 bases). The germline V gene encodes CDR1 MNHEY and CDR2 SMNVEV (reference sequence). Trimming took off 6 bases at V and 0 bases at J, with 15 bases between the two ends. The CDR3 runs to 17 residues. The CDR3 region is CASRRGGGVSGANVLTF. The CDR3 nucleotides are TGTGCCAGCAGGAGGGGGGGTGGAGTCTCTGGGGCCAACGTCCTGACTTTC.

This clonotype was recorded a few times. This rearrangement joins TRBV5-4 to TRBJ2-5; TRBD1 matches at 8 bases. Germline assignment: CDR1 SGHNT and CDR2 YYREEE (reference sequence). The CDR3 length is 15 residues. Unmatched junction bases numbered 5, after V lost 0 bases and J lost 4 bases. CDR3 amino acids: CASSLAQGAGETQYF. The DNA for the CDR3 is TGTGCCAGCAGCTTGGCTCAGGGGGCCGGAGAGACCCAGTACTTC. Complete variable domain (other parts from reference TRBV5-4 and TRBJ2-5): ETGVTQSPTHLIKTRGQQVTLRCSSQSGHNTVSWYQQALGQGPQFIFQYYREEENGRGNFPPRFSGLQFPNYSSELNVNALELDDSALYLCASSLAQGAGETQYFGPGTRLLVL.